This T cell receptor beta chain was sequenced during a study of T-cell reconstitution after alpha-beta-depleted transplantation in children. Concerning this clonotype itself: Its antigen is currently unknown.

Preparation of the TCRbeta library used unique molecular identifiers. TCRdb re-called the PCR reads through MiXCR, storing one row per CDR3 protein. The data hold under 750,000 distinct CDR3 sequences, with 20% to 25% observed a single time. Study findings and constraints: Several hundred graft clones that had expanded were reportedly the source of alpha-beta T cells about two months after transplant. TCRbeta diversity was high at day 60 in some patients (a result of surviving recipient T cells and thymic progenitors).

The V end was cut by 1 base, the J end by 3 bases, with 14 bases between. Looked up from germline, CDR1 is DFQATT and CDR2 is SNEGSKA (reference sequence). The CDR3 spans 15 residues. The sequencing here drew on PBMCs, mostly from graft donor cells, taken 360 days after TCRalphabeta/CD19-depleted stem cell transplant. V gene TRBV20-1 combines with J gene TRBJ2-3; D is perhaps TRBD1 (6 bases). The source of this sequence is a boy under three years old who had a stem cell transplant for acute myeloid leukemia, so the T cells may come from the graft donor. The CDR3 DNA reads as TGCAGTGCTAGAGGGGGGCTCCCCGGGACAGATACGCAGTATTTT. It specifies CSARGGLPGTDTQYF.